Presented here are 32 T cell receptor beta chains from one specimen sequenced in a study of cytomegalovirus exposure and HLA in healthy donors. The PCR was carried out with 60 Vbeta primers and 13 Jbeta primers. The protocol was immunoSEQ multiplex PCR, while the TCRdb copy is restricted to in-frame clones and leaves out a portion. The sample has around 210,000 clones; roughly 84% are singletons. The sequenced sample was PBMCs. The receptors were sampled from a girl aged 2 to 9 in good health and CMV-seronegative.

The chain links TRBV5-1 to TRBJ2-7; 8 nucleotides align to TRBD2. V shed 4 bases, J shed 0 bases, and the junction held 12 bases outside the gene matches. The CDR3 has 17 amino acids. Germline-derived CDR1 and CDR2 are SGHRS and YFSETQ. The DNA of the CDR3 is TGCGCCAGCAGCGTCACCGGGGTAGCGGGACTCTCCTACGAGCAGTACTTC. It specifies CASSVTGVAGLSYEQYF.

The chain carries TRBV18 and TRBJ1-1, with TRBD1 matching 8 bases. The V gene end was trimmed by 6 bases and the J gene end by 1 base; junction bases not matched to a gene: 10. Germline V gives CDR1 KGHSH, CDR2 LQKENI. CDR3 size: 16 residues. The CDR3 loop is CASSTGGLPQNTEAFF. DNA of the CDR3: TGTGCCAGCTCCACAGGGGGGCTACCCCAGAACACTGAAGCTTTCTTT.

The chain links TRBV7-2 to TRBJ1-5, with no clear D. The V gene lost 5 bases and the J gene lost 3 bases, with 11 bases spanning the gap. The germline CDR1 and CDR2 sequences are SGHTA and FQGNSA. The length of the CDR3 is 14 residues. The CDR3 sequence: CASSVHRVNQPQHF. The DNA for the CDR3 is TGTGCCAGCAGCGTTCACAGAGTCAATCAGCCCCAGCATTTT.

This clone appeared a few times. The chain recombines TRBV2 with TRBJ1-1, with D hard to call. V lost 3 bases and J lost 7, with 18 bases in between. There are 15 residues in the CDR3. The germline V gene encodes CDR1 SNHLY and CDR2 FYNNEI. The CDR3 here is CASSDRPPGADEAFF. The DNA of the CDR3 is TGTGCCAGCAGTGATAGACCTCCCGGAGCCGATGAAGCTTTCTTT.

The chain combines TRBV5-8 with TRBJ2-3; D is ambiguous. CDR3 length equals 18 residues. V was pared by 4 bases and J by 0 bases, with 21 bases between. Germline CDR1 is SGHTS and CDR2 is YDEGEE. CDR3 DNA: TGTGCCAGCAGCCCTTCCCTGGCTGCCACCCTGAGCACAGATACGCAGTATTTT. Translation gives CASSPSLAATLSTDTQYF.

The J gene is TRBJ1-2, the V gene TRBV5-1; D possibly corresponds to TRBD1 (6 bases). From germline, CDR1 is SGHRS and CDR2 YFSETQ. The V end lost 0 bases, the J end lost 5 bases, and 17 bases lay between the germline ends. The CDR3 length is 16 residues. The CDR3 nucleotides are TGCGCCAGCAGCTTGGCACCGCGGGGGCGCGAATATGGCTACACCTTC. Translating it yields CASSLAPRGREYGYTF.

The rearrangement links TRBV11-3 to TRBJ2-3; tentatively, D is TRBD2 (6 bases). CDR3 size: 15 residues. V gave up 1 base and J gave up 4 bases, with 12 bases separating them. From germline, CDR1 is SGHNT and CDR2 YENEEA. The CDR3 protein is CASSLGTKSPDTQYF. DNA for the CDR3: TGTGCCAGCAGCTTAGGGACTAAATCCCCAGATACGCAGTATTTT.

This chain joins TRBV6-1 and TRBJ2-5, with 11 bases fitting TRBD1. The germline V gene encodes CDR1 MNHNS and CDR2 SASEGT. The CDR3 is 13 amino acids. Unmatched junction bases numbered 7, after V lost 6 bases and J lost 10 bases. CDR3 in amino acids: CASRTGTGGNQYF. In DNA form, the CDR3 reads TGTGCCAGCAGAACCGGGACAGGGGGTAACCAGTACTTC.

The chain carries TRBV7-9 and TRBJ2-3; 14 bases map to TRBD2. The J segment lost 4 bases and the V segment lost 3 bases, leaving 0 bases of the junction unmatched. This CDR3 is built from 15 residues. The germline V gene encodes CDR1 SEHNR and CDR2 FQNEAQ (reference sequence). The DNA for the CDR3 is TGTGCCAGCAGCTTGGGACTAGCGGGGGCAGATACGCAGTATTTT. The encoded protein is CASSLGLAGADTQYF.

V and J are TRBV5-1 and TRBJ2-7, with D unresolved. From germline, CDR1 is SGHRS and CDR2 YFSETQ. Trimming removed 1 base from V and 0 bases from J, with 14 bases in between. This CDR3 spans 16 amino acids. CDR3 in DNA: TGCGCCAGCAGCTTGTGGTATAGCAGCGACTCCTACGAGCAGTACTTC. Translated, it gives CASSLWYSSDSYEQYF.

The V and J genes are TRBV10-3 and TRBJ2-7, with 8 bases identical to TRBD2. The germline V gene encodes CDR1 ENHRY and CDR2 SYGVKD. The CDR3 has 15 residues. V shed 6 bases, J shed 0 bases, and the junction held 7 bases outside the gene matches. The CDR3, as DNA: TGTGCCATCAGAGCTATTAGCGGGAACTCCTACGAGCAGTACTTC. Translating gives CAIRAISGNSYEQYF.

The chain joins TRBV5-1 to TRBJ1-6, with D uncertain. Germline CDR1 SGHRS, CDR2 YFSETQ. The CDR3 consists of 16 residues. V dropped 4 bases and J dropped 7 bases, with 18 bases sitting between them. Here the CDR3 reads CASSLGVQTPNSPLHF. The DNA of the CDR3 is TGCGCCAGCAGCCTCGGCGTACAGACGCCCAATTCACCCCTCCACTTT.

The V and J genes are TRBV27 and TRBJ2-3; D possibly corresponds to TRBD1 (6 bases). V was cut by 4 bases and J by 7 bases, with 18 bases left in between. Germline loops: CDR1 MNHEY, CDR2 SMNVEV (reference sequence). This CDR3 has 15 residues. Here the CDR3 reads CASSYSTGTFHTQYF. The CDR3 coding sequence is TGTGCCAGCAGTTACTCGACTGGGACATTTCATACGCAGTATTTT.

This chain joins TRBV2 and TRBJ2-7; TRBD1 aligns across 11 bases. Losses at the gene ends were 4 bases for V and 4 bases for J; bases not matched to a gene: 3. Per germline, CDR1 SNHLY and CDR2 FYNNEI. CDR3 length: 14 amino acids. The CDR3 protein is CASSGTGGDYEQYF. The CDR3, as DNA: TGTGCCAGCAGTGGGACAGGGGGCGATTACGAGCAGTACTTC.

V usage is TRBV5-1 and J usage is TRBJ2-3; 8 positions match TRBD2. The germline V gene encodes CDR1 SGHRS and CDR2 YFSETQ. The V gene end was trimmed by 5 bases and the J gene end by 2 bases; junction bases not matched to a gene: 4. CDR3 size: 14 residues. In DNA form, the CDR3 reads TGCGCCAGCAGTAGCGGGGAAGCCACAGATACGCAGTATTTT. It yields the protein CASSSGEATDTQYF.

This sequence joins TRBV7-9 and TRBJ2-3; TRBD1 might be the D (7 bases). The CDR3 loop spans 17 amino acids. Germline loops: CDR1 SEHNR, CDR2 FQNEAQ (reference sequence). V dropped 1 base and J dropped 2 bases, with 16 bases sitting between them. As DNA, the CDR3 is TGTGCCAGCAGCTTAGACCAGGGGGGTTGGGACACAGATACGCAGTATTTT. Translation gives CASSLDQGGWDTDTQYF.

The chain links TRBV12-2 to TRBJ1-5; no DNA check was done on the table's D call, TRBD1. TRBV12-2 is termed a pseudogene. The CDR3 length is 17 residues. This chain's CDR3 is CASRFRDREYSNQPQHF. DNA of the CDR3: TGTGCAAGTCGCTTCCGGGACAGGGAGTATAGCAATCAGCCCCAGCATTTT.

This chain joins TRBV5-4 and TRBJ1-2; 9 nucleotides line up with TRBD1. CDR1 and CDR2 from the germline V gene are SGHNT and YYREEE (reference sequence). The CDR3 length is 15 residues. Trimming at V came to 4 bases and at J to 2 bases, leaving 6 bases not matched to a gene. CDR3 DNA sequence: TGTGCCAGCAGCGACGACAGGGGGAAGAACTATGGCTACACCTTC. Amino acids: CASSDDRGKNYGYTF.

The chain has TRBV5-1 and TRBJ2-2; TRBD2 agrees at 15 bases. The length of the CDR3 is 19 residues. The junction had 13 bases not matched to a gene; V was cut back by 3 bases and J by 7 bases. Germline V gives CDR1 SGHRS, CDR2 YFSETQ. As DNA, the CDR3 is TGCGCCAGCAGCTGGATGTTCGGACTAGCGGGAGGGCCGAACGGGGAGCTGTTTTTT. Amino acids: CASSWMFGLAGGPNGELFF.

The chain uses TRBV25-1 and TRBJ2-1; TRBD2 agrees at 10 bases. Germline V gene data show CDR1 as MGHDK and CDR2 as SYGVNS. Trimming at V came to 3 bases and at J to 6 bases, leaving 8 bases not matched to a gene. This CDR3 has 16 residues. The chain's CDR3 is CASSDLSGGAINEQFF. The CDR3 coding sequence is TGTGCCAGCAGTGATCTAAGCGGGGGGGCAATCAATGAGCAGTTCTTC.

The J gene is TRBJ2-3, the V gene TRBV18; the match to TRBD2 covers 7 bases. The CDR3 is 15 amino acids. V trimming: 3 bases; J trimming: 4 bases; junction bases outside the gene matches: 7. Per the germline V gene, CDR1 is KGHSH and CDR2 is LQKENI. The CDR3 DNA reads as TGTGCCAGCTCACCTCGACTAGCTGATCCAGATACGCAGTATTTT. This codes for CASSPRLADPDTQYF.

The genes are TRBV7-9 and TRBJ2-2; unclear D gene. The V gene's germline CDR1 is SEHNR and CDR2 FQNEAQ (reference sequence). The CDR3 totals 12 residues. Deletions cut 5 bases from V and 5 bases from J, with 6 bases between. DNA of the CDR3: TGTGCCAGCAGCCCCTCGACCGGGGAGCTGTTTTTT. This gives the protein CASSPSTGELFF.

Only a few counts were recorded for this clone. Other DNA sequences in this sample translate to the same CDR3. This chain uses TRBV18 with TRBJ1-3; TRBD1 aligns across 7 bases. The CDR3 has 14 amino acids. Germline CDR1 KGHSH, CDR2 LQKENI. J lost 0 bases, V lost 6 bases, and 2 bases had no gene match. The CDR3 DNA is TGTGCCAGCTCCCGGGACAGCTCTGGAAACACCATATATTTT. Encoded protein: CASSRDSSGNTIYF.

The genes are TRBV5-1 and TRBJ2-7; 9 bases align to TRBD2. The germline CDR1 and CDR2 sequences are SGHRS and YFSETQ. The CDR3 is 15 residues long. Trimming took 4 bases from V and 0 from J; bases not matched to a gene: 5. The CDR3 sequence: CASSGLAGSSYEQYF. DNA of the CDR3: TGCGCCAGCAGCGGGCTAGCGGGAAGCTCCTACGAGCAGTACTTC. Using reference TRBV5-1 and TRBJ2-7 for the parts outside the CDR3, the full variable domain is KAGVTQTPRYLIKTRGQQVTLSCSPISGHRSVSWYQQTPGQGLQFLFEYFSETQRNKGNFPGRFSGRQFSNSRSEMNVSTLELGDSALYLCASSGLAGSSYEQYFGPGTRLTVT.

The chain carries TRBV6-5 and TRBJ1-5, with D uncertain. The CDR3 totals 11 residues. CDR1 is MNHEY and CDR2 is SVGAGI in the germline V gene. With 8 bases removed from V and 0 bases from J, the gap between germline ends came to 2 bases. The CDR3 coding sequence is TGTGCCAGCCATAGCAATCAGCCCCAGCATTTT. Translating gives CASHSNQPQHF.

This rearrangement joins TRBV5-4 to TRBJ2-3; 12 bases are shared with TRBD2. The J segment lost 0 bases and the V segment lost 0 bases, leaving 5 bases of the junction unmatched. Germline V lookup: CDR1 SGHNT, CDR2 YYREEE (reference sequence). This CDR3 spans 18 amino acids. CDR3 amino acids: CASSLELAGGSSTDTQYF. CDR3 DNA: TGTGCCAGCAGCTTGGAACTAGCGGGGGGTTCTAGCACAGATACGCAGTATTTT.

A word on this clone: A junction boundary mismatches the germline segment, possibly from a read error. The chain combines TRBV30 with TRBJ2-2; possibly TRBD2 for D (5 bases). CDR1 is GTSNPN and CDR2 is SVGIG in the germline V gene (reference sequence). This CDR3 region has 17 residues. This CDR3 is CAWGPRMCVRSHRGAVF. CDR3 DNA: TGTGCCTGGGGTCCCCGAATGTGCGTGCGGAGTCACCGGGGAGCTGTTTTT.

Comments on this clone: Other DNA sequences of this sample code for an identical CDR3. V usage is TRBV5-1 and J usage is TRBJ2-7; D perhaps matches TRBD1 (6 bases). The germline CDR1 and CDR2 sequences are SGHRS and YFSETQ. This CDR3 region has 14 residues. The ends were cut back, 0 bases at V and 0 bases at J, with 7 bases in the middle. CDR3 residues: CASSLGQASYEQYF. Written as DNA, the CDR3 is TGCGCCAGCAGCTTGGGACAGGCCTCCTACGAGCAGTACTTC.

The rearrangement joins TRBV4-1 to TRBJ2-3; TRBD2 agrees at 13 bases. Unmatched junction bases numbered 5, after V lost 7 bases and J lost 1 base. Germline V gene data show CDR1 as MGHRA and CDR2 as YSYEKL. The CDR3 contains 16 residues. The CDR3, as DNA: TGCGCCAGCAAGCCCGGGACTAGCGGGGGCACAGATACGCAGTATTTT. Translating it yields CASKPGTSGGTDTQYF.

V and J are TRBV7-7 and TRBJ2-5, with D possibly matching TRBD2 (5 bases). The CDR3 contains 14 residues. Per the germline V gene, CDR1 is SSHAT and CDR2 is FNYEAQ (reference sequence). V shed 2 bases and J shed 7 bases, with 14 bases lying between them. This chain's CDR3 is CASSLTRGLGTQYF. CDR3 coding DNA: TGTGCCAGCAGCTTAACACGGGGATTGGGGACCCAGTACTTC.

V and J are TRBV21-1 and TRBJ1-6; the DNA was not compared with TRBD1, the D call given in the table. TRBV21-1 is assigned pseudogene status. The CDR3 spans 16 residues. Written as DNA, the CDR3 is TGTGCCAGCAGCAAAGAGGGGGCCGGCGTGGTTTCACCCCTCCACTTT. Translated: CASSKEGAGVVSPLHF.

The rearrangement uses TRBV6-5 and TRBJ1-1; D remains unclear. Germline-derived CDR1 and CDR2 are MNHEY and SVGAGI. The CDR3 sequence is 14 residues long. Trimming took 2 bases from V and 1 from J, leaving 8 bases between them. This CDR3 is CASSYGHRNTEAFF. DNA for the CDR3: TGTGCCAGCAGTTACGGCCACAGGAACACTGAAGCTTTCTTT.